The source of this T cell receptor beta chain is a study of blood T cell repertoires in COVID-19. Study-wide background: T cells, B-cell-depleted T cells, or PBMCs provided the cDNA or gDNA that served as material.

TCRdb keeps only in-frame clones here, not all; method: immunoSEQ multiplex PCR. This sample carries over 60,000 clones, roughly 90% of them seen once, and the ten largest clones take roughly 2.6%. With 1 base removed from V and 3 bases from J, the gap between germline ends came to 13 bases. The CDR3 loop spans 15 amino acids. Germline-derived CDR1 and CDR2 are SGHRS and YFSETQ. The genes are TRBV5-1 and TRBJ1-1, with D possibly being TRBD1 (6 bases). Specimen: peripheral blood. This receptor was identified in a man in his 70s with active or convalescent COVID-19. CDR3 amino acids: CASSLQIQGHTEAFF. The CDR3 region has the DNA TGCGCCAGCAGCTTGCAAATACAGGGACACACTGAAGCTTTCTTT.